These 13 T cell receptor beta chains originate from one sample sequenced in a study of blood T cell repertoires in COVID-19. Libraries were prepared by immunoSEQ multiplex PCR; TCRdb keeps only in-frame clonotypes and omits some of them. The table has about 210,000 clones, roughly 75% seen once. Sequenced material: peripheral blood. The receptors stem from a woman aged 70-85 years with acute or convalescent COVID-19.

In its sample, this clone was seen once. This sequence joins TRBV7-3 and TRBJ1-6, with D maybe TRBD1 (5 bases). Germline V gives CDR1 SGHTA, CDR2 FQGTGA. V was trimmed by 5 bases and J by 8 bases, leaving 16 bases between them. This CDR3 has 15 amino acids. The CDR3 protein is CASSLLPGGDSPLHF. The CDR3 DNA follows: TGTGCCAGCAGCCTACTACCGGGGGGGGATTCACCCCTCCACTTT.

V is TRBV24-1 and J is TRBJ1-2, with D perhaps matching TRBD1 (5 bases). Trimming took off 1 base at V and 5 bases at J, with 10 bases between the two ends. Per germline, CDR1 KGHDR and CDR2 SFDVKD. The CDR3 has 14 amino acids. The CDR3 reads CATSDLGRAYGYTF. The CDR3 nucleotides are TGTGCCACCAGTGATTTAGGCAGGGCGTATGGCTACACCTTC.

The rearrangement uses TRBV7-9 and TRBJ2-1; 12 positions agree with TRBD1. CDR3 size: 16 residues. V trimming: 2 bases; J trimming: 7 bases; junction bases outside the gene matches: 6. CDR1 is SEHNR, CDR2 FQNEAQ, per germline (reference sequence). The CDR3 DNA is TGTGCCAGCAGCTTAATGGGGACAGGGGGCAGGAATGAGCAGTTCTTC. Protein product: CASSLMGTGGRNEQFF.

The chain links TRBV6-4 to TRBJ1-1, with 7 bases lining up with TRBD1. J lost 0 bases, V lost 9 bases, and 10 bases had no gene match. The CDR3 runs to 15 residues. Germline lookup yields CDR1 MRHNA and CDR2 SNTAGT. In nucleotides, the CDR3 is TGTGCCAGACTGAGGAGGGACAGATTGAACACTGAAGCTTTCTTT. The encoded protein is CARLRRDRLNTEAFF.

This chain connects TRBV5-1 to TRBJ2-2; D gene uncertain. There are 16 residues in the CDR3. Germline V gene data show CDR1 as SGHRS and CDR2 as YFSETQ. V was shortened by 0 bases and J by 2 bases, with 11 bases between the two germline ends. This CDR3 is CASSLARIENTGELFF. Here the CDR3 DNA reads TGCGCCAGCAGCTTGGCGAGAATCGAAAACACCGGGGAGCTGTTTTTT.

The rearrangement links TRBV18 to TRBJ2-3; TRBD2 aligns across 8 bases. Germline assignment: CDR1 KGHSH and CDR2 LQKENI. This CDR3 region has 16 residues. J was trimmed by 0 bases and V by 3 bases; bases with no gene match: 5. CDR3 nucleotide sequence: TGTGCCAGCTCACCCAGTAGCGGGGTTAGCACAGATACGCAGTATTTT. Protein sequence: CASSPSSGVSTDTQYF.

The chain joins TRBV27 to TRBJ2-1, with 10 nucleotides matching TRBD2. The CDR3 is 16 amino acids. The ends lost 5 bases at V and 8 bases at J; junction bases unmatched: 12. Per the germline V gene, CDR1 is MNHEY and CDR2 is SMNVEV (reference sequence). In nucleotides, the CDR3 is TGTGCCAGCAGTCCCCAGCGGGGGGGCTTTGTGTATGAGCAGTTCTTC. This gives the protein CASSPQRGGFVYEQFF.

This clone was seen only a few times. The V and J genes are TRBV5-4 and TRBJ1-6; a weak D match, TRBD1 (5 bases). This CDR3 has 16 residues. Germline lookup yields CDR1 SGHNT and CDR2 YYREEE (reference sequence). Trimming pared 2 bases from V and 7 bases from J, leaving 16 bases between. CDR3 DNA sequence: TGTGCCAGCAGCTTAGCCGGGGGGGGTTTGAATTCACCCCTCCACTTT. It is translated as CASSLAGGGLNSPLHF. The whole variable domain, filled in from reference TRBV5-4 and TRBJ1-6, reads ETGVTQSPTHLIKTRGQQVTLRCSSQSGHNTVSWYQQALGQGPQFIFQYYREEENGRGNFPPRFSGLQFPNYSSELNVNALELDDSALYLCASSLAGGGLNSPLHFGNGTRLTVT.

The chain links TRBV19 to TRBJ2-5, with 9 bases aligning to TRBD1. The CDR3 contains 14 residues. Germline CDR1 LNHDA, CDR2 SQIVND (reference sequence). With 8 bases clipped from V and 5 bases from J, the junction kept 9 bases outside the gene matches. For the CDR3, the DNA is TGTGCCAGTTCCTACAGGGGGCACTCCGAGACCCAGTACTTC. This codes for CASSYRGHSETQYF.

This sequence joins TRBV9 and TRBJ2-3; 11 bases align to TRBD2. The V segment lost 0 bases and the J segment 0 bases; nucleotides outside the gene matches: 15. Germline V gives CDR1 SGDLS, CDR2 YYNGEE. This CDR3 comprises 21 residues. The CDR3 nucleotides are TGTGCCAGCAGCGTAGCTACGCTAGCGGGGGGCCAACCCCTTAGCACAGATACGCAGTATTTT. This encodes CASSVATLAGGQPLSTDTQYF.

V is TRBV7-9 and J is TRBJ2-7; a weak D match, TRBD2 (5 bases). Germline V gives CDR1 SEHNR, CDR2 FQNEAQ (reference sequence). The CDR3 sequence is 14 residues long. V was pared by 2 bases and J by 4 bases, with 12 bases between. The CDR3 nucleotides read TGTGCCAGCAGCTTATGGGGAGAGTCTTACGAGCAGTACTTC. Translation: CASSLWGESYEQYF. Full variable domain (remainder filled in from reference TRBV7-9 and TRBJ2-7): DTGVSQNPRHKITKRGQNVTFRCDPISEHNRLYWYRQTLGQGPEFLTYFQNEAQLEKSRLLSDRFSAERPKGSFSTLEIQRTEQGDSAMYLCASSLWGESYEQYFGPGTRLTVT.

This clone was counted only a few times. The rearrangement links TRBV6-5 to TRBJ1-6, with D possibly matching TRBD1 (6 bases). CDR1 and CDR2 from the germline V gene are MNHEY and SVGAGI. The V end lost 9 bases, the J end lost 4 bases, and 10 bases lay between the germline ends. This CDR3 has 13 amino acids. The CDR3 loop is CASKDRYNSPLHF. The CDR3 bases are TGTGCCAGTAAGGACAGATATAATTCACCCCTCCACTTT.

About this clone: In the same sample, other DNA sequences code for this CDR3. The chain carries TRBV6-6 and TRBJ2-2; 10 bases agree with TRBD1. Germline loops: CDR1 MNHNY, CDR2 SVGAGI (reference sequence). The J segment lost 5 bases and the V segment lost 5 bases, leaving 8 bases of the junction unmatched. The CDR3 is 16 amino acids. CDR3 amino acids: CASSPPGQGRTGELFF. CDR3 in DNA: TGTGCCAGCAGTCCTCCGGGACAGGGGAGGACCGGGGAGCTGTTTTTT.